The present entry profiles one TCR beta chain with its context. No antigen is known for it. No base qualities exist here, and no much larger clone lies one base off it. The sample originates from a study of CD8+CD57+ T cells in acquired aplastic anemia (dated by TCRdb to 2016 to 2019). Background on the whole study: DNA extracted from sorted CD4+ and CD8+ cells had a mean of approximately 3.5 ug, with a range of 0.2 to 27.4 ug. CD8+CD57+ expansion was defined as frequency above the mean frequency observed in healthy subjects. Results the study describes overall, beyond this receptor: Between patients and healthy controls, no significant difference in CD8+ Simpson's diversity was found (P=0.060). Although under 35 CD8+ CDR3 sequences were shared by patients and controls, these sequences appeared highly expressed in patients and within the immunodominant clones of patients.

The patients picked for sequencing were ones in whom flow cytometry had shown an expansion of CD8+CD57+ cells. Severe acquired aplastic anemia was diagnosed in all patients according to International Study of Aplastic Anemia and Agranulocytosis and Camitta criteria. No patient had received any therapy when blood was sampled. In the study, sorted CD4+ and CD8+ blood T cells from patients with severe aplastic anemia and from healthy subjects underwent deep sequencing of TCR repertoires. Patients were enrolled in the USA under clinicaltrials.gov protocols 00001620, 01623167, 00001397, 00071045, 00081523 and 00961064. Ficoll-Paque density gradient centrifugation was used to isolate peripheral blood mononuclear cells. Before DNA was extracted, CD4+ and CD8+ T cells were sorted using either FACS or magnetic beads. Germline trimming: 5 bases from V, 4 bases from J; junction bases outside gene matches: 6. From a lookup of the germline V gene, CDR1 and CDR2 are SGHVS and FQNEAQ. Including cysteine and phenylalanine, the CDR3 has 14 amino acids. Just CDR3 DNA is preserved here, 42 bases in frame from base 1.

Profiling of TCR beta VDJ combinations and CDR3 sequences used genomic DNA as the template. An Illumina HiSeq 2000 was used for TCR repertoire sequencing. The authors processed their data as follows. Repertoire assessment relied on Simpson's diversity index, CDR3 size and DJ length profiles, and TRBV/TRBJ rearrangement plots. The most abundant DNA sequence in the deep sequencing data was taken as the immunodominant clone. CDR3 amino acid sequences were checked for sharing across subjects and were also compared against the VDJdb database and published repertoires. TCRdb handled the public reads itself, with Q25 trimming in fastp and clone calling in MiXCR, and kept productive beta chains. Rows with a matching CDR3 protein are joined into one entry that keeps the most common DNA and genes. TCRdb assigned the V and J calls; the authors' analysis was not used. The sample profile shows about 180,000 distinct CDR3 sequences; about 50% of them were found once. The ten largest clones represent 10% to 15% of the sample.

The rearranged segments are TRBV7-8 and TRBJ2-5; TRBD1 agrees with 8 junctional bases. Source material: sorted CD4+, CD8+, or CD8+CD57+ T cells (not recorded which) from PBMCs. The sequence was collected from a human donor with aplastic anemia. For the CDR3, the sequence is CASSARQGAETQYF. The DNA sequence is given as TGTGCCAGCAGCGCCAGGCAGGGGGCAGAGACCCAGTACTTC.